Shown below are 21 T cell receptor beta chains from a single sample sequenced in a study of cytomegalovirus exposure and HLA in healthy donors. With 60 Vbeta and 13 Jbeta primers, the PCR was carried out. Only in-frame clones appear in the TCRdb table, and some are missing; sequencing was by immunoSEQ multiplex PCR. The sample has tens of thousands of clones; 85% to 90% are singletons. The sequenced sample consisted of PBMCs. The receptors shown here come from a woman aged 25 to 45 in good health and CMV-seropositive.

The V and J genes are TRBV7-8 and TRBJ1-2, with 9 bases identical to TRBD1. The CDR3 has 17 residues. From germline, CDR1 is SGHVS and CDR2 FQNEAQ. J gave up 3 bases and V 5 bases, and 13 bases lay outside the gene matches. CDR3 loop: CASSPETWTGAYYGYTF. The CDR3 DNA follows: TGTGCCAGCAGCCCCGAAACGTGGACAGGGGCCTACTATGGCTACACCTTC.

A remark on this clone: This is likely a read error, given that the CDR3 carries no conserved phenylalanine or tryptophan at its end. The rearrangement links TRBV29-1 to TRBJ2-7; TRBD2 matches at 13 bases. Germline V gene data show CDR1 as SQVTM and CDR2 as ANQGSEA. With 5 bases clipped from V and 5 bases from J, the junction kept 9 bases outside the gene matches. The CDR3 has 15 residues. The DNA of the CDR3 is TGCAGCGTTCGAGGACTAGCGGGAGAAGGGAACGAGCAGTACCTC. Encoded protein: CSVRGLAGEGNEQYL.

The V and J genes are TRBV10-3 and TRBJ2-3, with 10 bases aligning to TRBD2. The V segment lost 10 bases and the J segment 0 bases; nucleotides outside the gene matches: 7. The germline V gene has CDR1 ENHRY and CDR2 SYGVKD. This CDR3 is 15 amino acids long. The CDR3 DNA reads as TGTGCCACCTCGGGACTAGCGACTAGCACAGATACGCAGTATTTT. Translating gives CATSGLATSTDTQYF.

The V gene is TRBV6-4, the J gene TRBJ2-3; perhaps TRBD2 as D (6 bases). Trimming shortened V by 6 bases and J by 1 base, and 11 bases separated the two germline ends. CDR3 length: 14 amino acids. Per germline, CDR1 MRHNA and CDR2 SNTAGT. In DNA form, the CDR3 reads TGTGCCAGCAGCCTTAGCGGAGGCACAGATACGCAGTATTTT. Translation gives CASSLSGGTDTQYF.

The chain recombines TRBV6-5 with TRBJ2-3; 8 nucleotides match TRBD1. This CDR3 contains 15 residues. The germline V gene has CDR1 MNHEY and CDR2 SVGAGI. Germline trimming cut 6 bases from V and 1 base from J; bases unmatched to any gene: 6. CDR3 coding DNA: TGTGCCAGCAGGCGGGACAGGCGAGGCACAGATACGCAGTATTTT. It yields the protein CASRRDRRGTDTQYF.

The J gene is TRBJ2-2, the V gene TRBV2; D remains unclear. Germline V gene sequence: CDR1 SNHLY, CDR2 FYNNEI. Trimming took off 5 bases at V and 3 bases at J, with 7 bases between the two ends. The CDR3 spans 13 residues. CDR3 residues: CASSPPYTGELFF. The CDR3 coding sequence is TGTGCCAGCAGTCCCCCCTACACCGGGGAGCTGTTTTTT.

This clone came up once. The rearrangement links TRBV6-1 to TRBJ1-1; weak D call: TRBD1 (6 bases). The CDR3 is made up of 14 amino acids. The germline V gene has CDR1 MNHNS and CDR2 SASEGT. Deletions cut 6 bases from V and 2 bases from J, with 13 bases between. CDR3: CASSSAQGNTEAFF. CDR3 in DNA: TGTGCCAGCAGCTCAGCACAGGGTAACACTGAAGCTTTCTTT.

The J gene is TRBJ2-7, the V gene TRBV4-1, with D uncertain. Germline CDR1 and CDR2: MGHRA and YSYEKL. The CDR3 extends over 14 amino acids. Trimming took off 3 bases at V and 3 bases at J, with 12 bases between the two ends. CDR3 sequence reads: CASSHSTGVYEQYF. The CDR3 coding sequence is TGCGCCAGCAGCCATAGTACTGGTGTCTACGAGCAGTACTTC.

CDR3 DNA: TGCGCCAGCAGCCCGCAGCCAGGGGTGAACACTGAAGCTTTCTTT. Its translation: CASSPQPGVNTEAFF. The chain recombines TRBV5-1 with TRBJ1-1; TRBD1 is a possible D gene (6 bases). Germline CDR1 and CDR2: SGHRS and YFSETQ. This CDR3 contains 15 residues. V gave up 4 bases and J gave up 0 bases, with 13 bases separating them.

The chain links TRBV6-4 to TRBJ1-2; 10 positions match TRBD1. Germline V gene lookup returns CDR1 MRHNA and CDR2 SNTAGT. The J segment lost 1 base and the V segment lost 4 bases, leaving 3 bases of the junction unmatched. The CDR3 has 15 residues. The CDR3 loop reads CASSAGQGVNYGYTF. The CDR3 DNA follows: TGTGCCAGCAGTGCAGGACAGGGGGTTAACTATGGCTACACCTTC.

V and J are TRBV6-5 and TRBJ1-2; 9 positions agree with TRBD1. The germline CDR1 and CDR2 sequences are MNHEY and SVGAGI. With V trimmed by 10 bases and J by 5 bases, 11 bases remained unmatched. The CDR3 covers 14 residues. The CDR3 loop reads CATQTDRGVYGYTF. CDR3 DNA: TGTGCCACCCAGACGGACAGGGGTGTTTATGGCTACACCTTC.

This rearrangement joins TRBV6-1 to TRBJ2-4; a weak D match, TRBD1 (6 bases). The ends were cut back, 10 bases at V and 8 bases at J, with 18 bases in the middle. Per germline, CDR1 MNHNS and CDR2 SASEGT. The CDR3 covers 13 residues. The CDR3 region has the DNA TGTGCCACCAAGACTGGGACACGGGACATTCAGTACTTC. Translation: CATKTGTRDIQYF.

This clone was seen a single time. The chain uses TRBV2 and TRBJ1-1; no definite D call. Germline V gene lookup returns CDR1 SNHLY and CDR2 FYNNEI. This CDR3 has 14 amino acids. Trimming stripped 3 bases from V and 0 bases from J, with 8 bases between. The CDR3 region is CASSDTRMNTEAFF. The CDR3 nucleotides are TGTGCCAGCAGTGATACCAGGATGAACACTGAAGCTTTCTTT.

The V call is TRBV9, the J call TRBJ2-3; D is ambiguous. CDR3 size: 15 residues. Germline V gene sequence: CDR1 SGDLS, CDR2 YYNGEE. The V and J ends lost 4 bases and 2 bases respectively, with 14 bases between them. DNA for the CDR3: TGTGCCAGCAGCAAGAGCAGTGGGCTCACAGATACGCAGTATTTT. Encoded protein: CASSKSSGLTDTQYF.

CDR3: CASNLGRRNQPQHF. The CDR3 DNA reads TGTGCCAGCAATTTGGGCCGGCGTAATCAGCCCCAGCATTTT. The genes are TRBV2 and TRBJ1-5, with D unclear. The CDR3 totals 14 residues. Looked up from germline, CDR1 is SNHLY and CDR2 is FYNNEI. V was pared by 7 bases and J by 4 bases, with 14 bases between.

The chain recombines TRBV7-9 with TRBJ1-1, with unresolved D. The CDR3 has 12 amino acids. V was cut by 2 bases and J by 11 bases, with 12 bases left in between. Germline-derived CDR1 and CDR2 are SEHNR and FQNEAQ (reference sequence). CDR3 DNA sequence: TGTGCCAGCAGCTTAACGGGGTTGAGTGCTTTCTTT. Translated, it gives CASSLTGLSAFF.

V usage is TRBV18 and J usage is TRBJ2-7; 14 nucleotides align to TRBD2. With 6 bases clipped from V and 0 bases from J, the junction kept 4 bases outside the gene matches. CDR1 is KGHSH, CDR2 LQKENI, per germline. This CDR3 contains 16 residues. The CDR3 DNA reads as TGTGCCAGCTCGGGACTAGCGGGAGTGGGCTCCTACGAGCAGTACTTC. Encoded protein: CASSGLAGVGSYEQYF.

CDR3 coding DNA: TGTGCCAGCAGCCCCCGACAGACACTCAATGAGCAGTTCTTC. Translated, it gives CASSPRQTLNEQFF. This sequence joins TRBV7-2 and TRBJ2-1, with TRBD1 as a possible D gene (5 bases). CDR1 and CDR2 (germline): SGHTA, FQGNSA. The V gene lost 5 bases and the J gene lost 6 bases, with 14 bases spanning the gap. This CDR3 spans 14 amino acids. Full variable domain (missing parts from reference TRBV7-2 and TRBJ2-1): GAGVSQSPSNKVTEKGKDVELRCDPISGHTALYWYRQSLGQGLEFLIYFQGNSAPDKSGLPSDRFSAERTGGSVSTLTIQRTQQEDSAVYLCASSPRQTLNEQFFGPGTRLTVL.

This clone has a single count. The CDR3 DNA is TGCGCCAGCAGCTTGGAACCGGGACAGCGATCCTACGAGCAGTACTTC. Translating gives CASSLEPGQRSYEQYF. The chain combines TRBV5-1 with TRBJ2-7; 7 bases line up with TRBD1. The V gene end was trimmed by 0 bases and the J gene end by 1 base; junction bases not matched to a gene: 7. Per germline, CDR1 SGHRS and CDR2 YFSETQ. This CDR3 region has 16 residues.

The chain employs TRBV10-3 and TRBJ2-1; no clear D gene. Trimming pared 3 bases from V and 3 bases from J, leaving 3 bases between. The germline gives CDR1 ENHRY, CDR2 SYGVKD. There are 12 residues in the CDR3. The DNA for the CDR3 is TGTGCCATCAGTGACTTCTACAATGAGCAGTTCTTC. It specifies CAISDFYNEQFF.

V and J are TRBV5-1 and TRBJ1-5; D ambiguous. Germline lookup yields CDR1 SGHRS and CDR2 YFSETQ. The length of the CDR3 is 15 residues. Trimming removed 8 bases from V and 9 bases from J, with 24 bases in between. CDR3 DNA: TGCGCCAGACAGAAGGACCGAACTAGCAAGTCGCCCCAGCATTTT. Protein product: CARQKDRTSKSPQHF.